The present TCR beta chain was sequenced within a study of blood T cell repertoires in COVID-19. As for the study in general: Acute and convalescent COVID-19 samples came from the United States, Italy and Spain. The cDNA or gDNA used as material had been derived from T cells, B-cell-depleted T cells, or PBMCs.

The CDR3 is 12 amino acids. CDR1 is MNHEY, CDR2 SVGAGI, per germline. Trimming removed 5 bases at V and 10 bases at J, with 9 bases between. In the authors' methods: Amplifying reference gene primers gave estimates of nucleated cell counts. Data came from immunoSEQ multiplex PCR; TCRdb stores just in-frame clones and leaves some out. Clone size and V and J calls were adopted from that table, with D and trimming inferred from the DNA. The table lists under 150,000 clones, about 85% of them singletons. This receptor was identified in a human donor in a cohort sampled during active COVID-19. The sequencing sample was made of peripheral blood. The V and J genes are TRBV6-5 and TRBJ1-6, with no clear D. Written as DNA, the CDR3 is TGTGCCAGCAGTCCTCGTGGCTCACCCCTCCACTTT. Translated: CASSPRGSPLHF.